The clone carrying this TCR beta chain was seen more than once but under ten times. V lost 5 bases and J lost 10, with 21 bases in between. CDR1 is LNHDA, CDR2 SQIVND, per germline (reference sequence). This CDR3 has 16 amino acids. These data come from a study of blood T cell repertoires in COVID-19. Study-wide context: Acute and convalescent COVID-19 samples came from the United States, Italy and Spain. The cDNA or gDNA used as material had been derived from T cells, B-cell-depleted T cells, or PBMCs.

Under the authors' procedure: Reference gene primer amplification in the assay estimated nucleated cell counts. The protocol was immunoSEQ multiplex PCR, while the TCRdb copy is restricted to in-frame clones and leaves out a portion. V, J and clone size reflect that table, while D and trimming were determined from the DNA. The table includes some 150,000 clones, 80% to 85% detected once. This sequence originates from an older woman with active or convalescent COVID-19. The V call is TRBV19, the J call TRBJ1-6, with D perhaps matching TRBD1 (6 bases). The specimen sequenced was peripheral blood. The CDR3 DNA sequence: TGTGCCAGTAGTCCCGGTGGTTGGGACAAAAGATCACCCCTCCACTTT. Translating gives CASSPGGWDKRSPLHF.